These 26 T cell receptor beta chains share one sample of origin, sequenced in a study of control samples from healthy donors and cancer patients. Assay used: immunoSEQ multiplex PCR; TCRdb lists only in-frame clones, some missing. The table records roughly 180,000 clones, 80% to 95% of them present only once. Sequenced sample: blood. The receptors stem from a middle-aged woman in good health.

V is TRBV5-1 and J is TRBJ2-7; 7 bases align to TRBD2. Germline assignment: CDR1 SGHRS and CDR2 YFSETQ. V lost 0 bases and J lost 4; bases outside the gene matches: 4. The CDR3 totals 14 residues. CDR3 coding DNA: TGCGCCAGCAGCTTGGTGGCTAGCGGTTACGAGCAGTACTTC. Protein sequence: CASSLVASGYEQYF.

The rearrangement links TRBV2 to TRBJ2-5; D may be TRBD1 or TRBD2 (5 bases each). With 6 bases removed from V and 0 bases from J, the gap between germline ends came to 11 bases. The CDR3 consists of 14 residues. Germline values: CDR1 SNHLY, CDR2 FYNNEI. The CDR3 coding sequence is TGTGCCAGCAGGGGACGGGGTTACCAAGAGACCCAGTACTTC. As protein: CASRGRGYQETQYF.

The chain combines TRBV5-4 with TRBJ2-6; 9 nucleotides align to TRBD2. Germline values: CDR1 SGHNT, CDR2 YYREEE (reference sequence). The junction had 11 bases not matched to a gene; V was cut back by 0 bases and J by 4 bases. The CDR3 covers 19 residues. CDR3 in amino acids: CASSLARAGGPAGANVLTF. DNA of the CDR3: TGTGCCAGCAGCTTGGCCCGGGCGGGGGGGCCTGCCGGGGCCAACGTCCTGACTTTC.

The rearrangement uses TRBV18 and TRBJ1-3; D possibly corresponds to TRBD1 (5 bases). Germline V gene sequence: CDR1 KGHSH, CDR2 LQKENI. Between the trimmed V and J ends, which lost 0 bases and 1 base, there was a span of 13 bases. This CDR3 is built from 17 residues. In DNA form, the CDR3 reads TGTGCCAGCTCACCACCGGGAGGGGCCAGATCTGGAAACACCATATATTTT. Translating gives CASSPPGGARSGNTIYF.

The CDR3 DNA is TGCGCCAGCAGCTTGGACAACTTCTACGAGCAGTACTTC. This translates into CASSLDNFYEQYF. This chain uses TRBV5-1 with TRBJ2-7, with D unclear. The CDR3 is made up of 13 amino acids. The V end was cut by 0 bases, the J end by 3 bases, with 7 bases between. Germline assignment: CDR1 SGHRS and CDR2 YFSETQ.

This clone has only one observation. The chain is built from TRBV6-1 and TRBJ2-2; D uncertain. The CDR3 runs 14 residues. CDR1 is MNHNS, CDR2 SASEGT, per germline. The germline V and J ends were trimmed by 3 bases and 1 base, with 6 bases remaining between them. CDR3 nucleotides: TGTGCCAGCAGTGACCTTCTGAACACCGGGGAGCTGTTTTTT. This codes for CASSDLLNTGELFF.

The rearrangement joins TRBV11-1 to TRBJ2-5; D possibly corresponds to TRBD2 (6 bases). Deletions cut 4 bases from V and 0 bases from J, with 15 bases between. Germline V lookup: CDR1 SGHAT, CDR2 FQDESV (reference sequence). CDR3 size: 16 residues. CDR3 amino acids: CASSSGTLTYQETQYF. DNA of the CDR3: TGTGCCAGCAGCTCCGGGACTTTAACCTACCAAGAGACCCAGTACTTC.

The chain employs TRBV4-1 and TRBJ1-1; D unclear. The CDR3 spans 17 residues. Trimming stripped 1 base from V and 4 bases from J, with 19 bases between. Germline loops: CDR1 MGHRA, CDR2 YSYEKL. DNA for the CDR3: TGCGCCAGCAGCCAAGGCGGGCCCCACGGGGAAAGCACTGAAGCTTTCTTT. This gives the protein CASSQGGPHGESTEAFF.

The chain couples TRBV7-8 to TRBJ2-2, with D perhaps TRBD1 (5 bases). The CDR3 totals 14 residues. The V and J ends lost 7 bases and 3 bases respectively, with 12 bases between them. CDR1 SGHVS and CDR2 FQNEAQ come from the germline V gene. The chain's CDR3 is CASIDGHYTGELFF. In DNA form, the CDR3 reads TGTGCCAGCATTGATGGACATTACACCGGGGAGCTGTTTTTT.

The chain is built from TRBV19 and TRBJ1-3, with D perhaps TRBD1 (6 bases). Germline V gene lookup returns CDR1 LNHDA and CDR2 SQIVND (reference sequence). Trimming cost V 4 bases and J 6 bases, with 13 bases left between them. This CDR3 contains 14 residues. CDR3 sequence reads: CASSRGTPTNTIYF. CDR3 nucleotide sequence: TGTGCCAGTAGTAGGGGGACACCAACAAACACCATATATTTT.

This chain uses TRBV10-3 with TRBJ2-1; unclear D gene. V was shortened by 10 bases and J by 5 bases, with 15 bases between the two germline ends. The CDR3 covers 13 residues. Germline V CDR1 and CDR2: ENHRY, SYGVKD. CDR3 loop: CATTHPRHNEQFF. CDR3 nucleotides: TGTGCCACCACCCACCCCCGGCACAATGAGCAGTTCTTC.

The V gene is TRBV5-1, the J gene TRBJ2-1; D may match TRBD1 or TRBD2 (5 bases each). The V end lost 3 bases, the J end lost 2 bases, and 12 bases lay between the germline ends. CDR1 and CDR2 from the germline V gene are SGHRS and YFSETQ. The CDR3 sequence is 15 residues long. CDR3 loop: CASSSQGPAYNEQFF. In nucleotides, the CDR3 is TGCGCCAGCAGCTCTCAGGGACCCGCCTACAATGAGCAGTTCTTC.

Here the CDR3 reads CASSLGGGGAGGTQYF. The CDR3 DNA reads TGTGCCAGCAGCTTGGGAGGAGGGGGCGCCGGGGGGACCCAGTACTTC. The chain uses TRBV5-4 and TRBJ2-5; TRBD1 might be the D (7 bases). CDR3 length equals 16 residues. From germline, CDR1 is SGHNT and CDR2 YYREEE (reference sequence). V was pared by 0 bases and J by 7 bases, with 19 bases between.

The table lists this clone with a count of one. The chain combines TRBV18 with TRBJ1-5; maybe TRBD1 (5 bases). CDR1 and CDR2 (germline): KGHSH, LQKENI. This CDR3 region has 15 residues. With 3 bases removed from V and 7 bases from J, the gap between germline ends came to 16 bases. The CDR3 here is CASSPGLGQGQPQHF. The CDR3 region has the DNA TGTGCCAGCTCACCGGGACTAGGGCAAGGGCAGCCCCAGCATTTT.

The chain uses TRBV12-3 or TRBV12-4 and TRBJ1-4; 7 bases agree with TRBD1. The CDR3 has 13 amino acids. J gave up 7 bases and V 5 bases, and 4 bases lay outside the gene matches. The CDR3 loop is CASSNRGPEKLFF. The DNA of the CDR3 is TGTGCCAGCAGTAACAGGGGTCCTGAAAAACTGTTTTTT.

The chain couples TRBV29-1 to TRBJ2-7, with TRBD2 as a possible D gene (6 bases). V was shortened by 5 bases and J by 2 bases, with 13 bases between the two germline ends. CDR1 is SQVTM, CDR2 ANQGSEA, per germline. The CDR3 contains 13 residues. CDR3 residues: CSVLGGETYEQYF. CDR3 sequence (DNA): TGCAGCGTTCTAGGCGGGGAGACCTACGAGCAGTACTTC.

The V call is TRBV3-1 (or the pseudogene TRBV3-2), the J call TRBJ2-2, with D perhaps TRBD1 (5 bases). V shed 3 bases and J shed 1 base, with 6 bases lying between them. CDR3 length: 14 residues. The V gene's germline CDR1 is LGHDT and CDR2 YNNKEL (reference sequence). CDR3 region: CASSQQGNTGELFF. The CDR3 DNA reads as TGTGCCAGCAGCCAGCAGGGGAACACCGGGGAGCTGTTTTTT.

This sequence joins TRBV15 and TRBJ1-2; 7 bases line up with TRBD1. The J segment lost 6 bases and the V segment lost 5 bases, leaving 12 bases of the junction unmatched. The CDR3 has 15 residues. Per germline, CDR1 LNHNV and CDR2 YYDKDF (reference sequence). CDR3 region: CATSGRQGSINGYTF. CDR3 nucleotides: TGTGCCACCAGCGGGAGACAGGGAAGTATCAATGGCTACACCTTC.

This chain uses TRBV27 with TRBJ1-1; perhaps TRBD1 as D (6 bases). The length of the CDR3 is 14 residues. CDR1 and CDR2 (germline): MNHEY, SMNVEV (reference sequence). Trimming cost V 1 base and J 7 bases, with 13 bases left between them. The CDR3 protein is CASSLWQGTGEAFF. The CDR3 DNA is TGTGCCAGCAGTTTATGGCAGGGGACCGGTGAAGCTTTCTTT.

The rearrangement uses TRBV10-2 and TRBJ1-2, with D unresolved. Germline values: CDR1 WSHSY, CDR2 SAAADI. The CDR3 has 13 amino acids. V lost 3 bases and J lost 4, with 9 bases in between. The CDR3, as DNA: TGCGCCAGCAGTGACAGCGTTGGCTATGGCTACACCTTC. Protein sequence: CASSDSVGYGYTF.

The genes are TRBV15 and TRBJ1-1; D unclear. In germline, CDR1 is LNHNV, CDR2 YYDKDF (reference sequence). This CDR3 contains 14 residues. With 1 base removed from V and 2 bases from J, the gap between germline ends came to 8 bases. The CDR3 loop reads CATSRVEPNTEAFF. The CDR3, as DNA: TGTGCCACCAGCAGAGTTGAGCCCAACACTGAAGCTTTCTTT.

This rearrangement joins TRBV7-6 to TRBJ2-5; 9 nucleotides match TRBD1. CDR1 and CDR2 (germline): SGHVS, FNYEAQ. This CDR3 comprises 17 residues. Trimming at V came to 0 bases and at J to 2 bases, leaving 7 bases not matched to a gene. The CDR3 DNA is TGTGCCAGCAGCTTAGCAGGGACAGGGTTATTGCAAGAGACCCAGTACTTC. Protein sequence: CASSLAGTGLLQETQYF.

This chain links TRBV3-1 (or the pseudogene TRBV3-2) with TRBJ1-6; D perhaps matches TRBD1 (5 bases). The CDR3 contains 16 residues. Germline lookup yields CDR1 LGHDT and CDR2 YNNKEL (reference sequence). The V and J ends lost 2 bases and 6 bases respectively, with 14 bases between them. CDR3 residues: CASSQSSNGGNSPLHF. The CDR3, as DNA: TGTGCCAGCAGCCAATCCTCTAATGGGGGTAATTCACCCCTCCACTTT.

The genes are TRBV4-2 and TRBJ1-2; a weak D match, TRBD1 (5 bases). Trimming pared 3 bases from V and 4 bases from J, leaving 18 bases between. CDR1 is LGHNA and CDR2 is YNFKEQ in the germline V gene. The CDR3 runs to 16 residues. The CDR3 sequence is CASSQAAGGEGYGYTF. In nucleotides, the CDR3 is TGTGCCAGCAGCCAGGCCGCGGGGGGGGAGGGCTATGGCTACACCTTC.

Written as DNA, the CDR3 is TGTGCCAGCAGTGATCGCTTTCGCAATCAGCCCCAGCATTTT. Amino acids: CASSDRFRNQPQHF. The chain is built from TRBV2 and TRBJ1-5; D is unclear. V was shortened by 3 bases and J by 2 bases, with 8 bases between the two germline ends. The CDR3 is made up of 14 amino acids. Germline V lookup: CDR1 SNHLY, CDR2 FYNNEI.

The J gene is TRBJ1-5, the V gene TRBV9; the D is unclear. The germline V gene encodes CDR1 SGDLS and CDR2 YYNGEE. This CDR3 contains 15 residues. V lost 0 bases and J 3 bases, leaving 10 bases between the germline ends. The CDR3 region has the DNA TGTGCCAGCAGCGTAGACGGGCATAACAATCAGCCCCAGCATTTT. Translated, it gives CASSVDGHNNQPQHF.